This TCR beta chain comes out of a study of chemoradiotherapy in HPV16-positive cancers. At the level of the study: Candidate HPV-specific T-cell clones and common TCR motifs came from functional assays in a couple of HPV16-positive patients. Overall study findings and caveats: During treatment, candidate HPV-specific clones and E7-related motifs expanded in tumor. HPV-responsive T-cell expansion during chemoradiotherapy was linked to improved recurrence-free survival in HPV16-positive patients.

Clones were read by immunoSEQ multiplex PCR, and TCRdb kept only the in-frame ones, dropping some. The sample carries 30,000 to 45,000 clones, about 82% recorded once. Regarding this clone: Its cognate antigen is unknown.

Germline-derived CDR1 and CDR2 are SGHKS and YYEKEE (reference sequence). CDR3 length: 16 residues. Deletions cut 0 bases from V and 2 bases from J, with 14 bases between. This chain links TRBV5-5 with TRBJ1-2, with TRBD1 as a possible D gene (6 bases). The specimen was blood, collected from a patient who underwent chemoradiotherapy. This TCR came from a human donor with HPV-associated anogenital cancer. The CDR3 protein is CASSLAQAGQNYGYTF. For the CDR3, the DNA is TGTGCCAGCAGCTTGGCCCAGGCTGGACAGAACTATGGCTACACCTTC.